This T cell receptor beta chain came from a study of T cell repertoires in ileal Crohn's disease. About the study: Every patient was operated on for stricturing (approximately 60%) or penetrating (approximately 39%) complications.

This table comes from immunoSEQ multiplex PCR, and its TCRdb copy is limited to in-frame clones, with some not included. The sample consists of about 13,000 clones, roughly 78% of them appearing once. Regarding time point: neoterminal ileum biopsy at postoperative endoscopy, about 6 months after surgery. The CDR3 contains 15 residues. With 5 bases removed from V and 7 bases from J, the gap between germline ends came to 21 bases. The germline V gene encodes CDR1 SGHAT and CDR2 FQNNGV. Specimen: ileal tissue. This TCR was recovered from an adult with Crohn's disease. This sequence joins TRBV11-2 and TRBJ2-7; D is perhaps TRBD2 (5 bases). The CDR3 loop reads CASSTRRGSRREQYF. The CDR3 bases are TGTGCCAGCAGCACCCGTCGGGGATCTCGACGAGAGCAGTACTTC.